Listed below are T cell receptor beta chains from one sample, sequenced in a study of blood T cells in healthy people across ages. TCRdb itself ran the 5' RACE reads through MiXCR, one entry per CDR3 protein. In the table there are around 1,800,000 distinct CDR3 sequences, about two fifths of which are singletons. The sequencing input was blood. These receptors were taken from a human donor in good health. CDR3s include the opening cysteine and the closing phenylalanine or tryptophan.

TRBV20-1	TRBJ1-2	CSAPFDRQANYGYTF
TRBV7-2	TRBJ2-4	CASSSRNKNIQYF
TRBV2	TRBJ2-7	CADRQVGEGYEQYF
TRBV6-6	TRBJ1-2	CASKGDGTPLYGYTF
TRBV10-3	TRBJ2-5	CATIVCGRSQETQYF
TRBV2	TRBJ1-1	CASSPDSVDTEAFF
TRBV20-1	TRBJ2-1	CSANKGDEQFF
TRBV9	TRBJ1-3	CASSVGGGGSLYF
TRBV7-9	TRBJ2-3	CASSHPTTDTQYF
TRBV12-3/TRBV12-4	TRBJ1-1	CASSPRTGPDTEAFF
TRBV27	TRBJ2-6	CASSPNFGPVGGANVLTF
TRBV12-3/TRBV12-4	TRBJ2-1	CASSLNHLSYNEQFF
TRBV20-1	NA	CSARGPGGFIETQYF
TRBV7-3	TRBJ1-1	CASSLLALGTANTEAFF
TRBV6-2/TRBV6-3	TRBJ1-2	CASSYSNVRFADDGYTF
TRBV13	TRBJ2-3	CASSSGLAGGNTQYF
TRBV30	TRBJ2-7	CAWGRDSTYEQYF
TRBV20-1	TRBJ2-1	CSARPLAGETYNEQFF
TRBV6-5	TRBJ2-2	CASSYWYRNGELFF
TRBV6-5	TRBJ2-4	CASRPGQGAGEQYF
TRBV28	TRBJ2-1	CASFRGQFSYNEQFF
TRBV24-1	TRBJ1-5	CATSGATGMREPQHF
TRBV6-6	TRBJ2-6	CASSLAGSYLRANVLTF
TRBV6-1	TRBJ1-5	CASSEGRVENQPQHF
TRBV6-4	TRBJ2-1	CTSSDSFPSGEQFF
TRBV27	TRBJ1-5	CASSPQKIGQGRQYSNQPQHF
TRBV9	TRBJ2-7	CASSGGGDSSLYEQYF
TRBV5-1	TRBJ1-2	CASSISGVYGYTF
TRBV28	TRBJ2-7	CAGSLLVGWYEQYF
TRBV5-1	TRBJ2-1	CASNRDPRNEQFF
TRBV12-3/TRBV12-4	TRBJ2-2	CASSFLRGSTGELFF
TRBV5-1	TRBJ1-1	CASGLVGGPEAFF
TRBV5-1	TRBJ1-1	CASGTGTATTEAFF
TRBV6-2/TRBV6-3	TRBJ1-1	CASSDTFEAFF
TRBV9	TRBJ2-1	CASSASGGSYNEQFF
TRBV28	TRBJ1-1	CASLRRGRATEAFF
TRBV29-1	TRBJ1-2	CSVEDESPSGYTF
TRBV7-2	TRBJ1-1	CASSNPGAEAFF
TRBV12-3/TRBV12-4	TRBJ1-2	CASSSSGWYYGYTF
TRBV29-1	TRBJ1-4	CSAGGQGEKLFF
TRBV25-1	TRBJ1-2	CASSGVKGHYGYGYTF
TRBV11-3	TRBJ2-1	CASSADRGEWYNEQFF
TRBV5-1	TRBJ1-2	CASSPPREDYGYTF
TRBV7-9	TRBJ2-3	CASSFPGHTSVDTQYF
TRBV7-2	TRBJ2-4	CASSPPPGSGNIQYF
TRBV6-2/TRBV6-3	TRBJ2-1	CASSYERGLASYNEQFF
TRBV7-9	TRBJ2-3	CASRGAGPSGTDTQYF
TRBV7-2	TRBJ1-6	CASSIQGGNSPLHF
TRBV28	TRBJ1-1	CASTLGRRHTEAFF
TRBV12-5	TRBJ1-1	CASGSSGTGNTEAFF